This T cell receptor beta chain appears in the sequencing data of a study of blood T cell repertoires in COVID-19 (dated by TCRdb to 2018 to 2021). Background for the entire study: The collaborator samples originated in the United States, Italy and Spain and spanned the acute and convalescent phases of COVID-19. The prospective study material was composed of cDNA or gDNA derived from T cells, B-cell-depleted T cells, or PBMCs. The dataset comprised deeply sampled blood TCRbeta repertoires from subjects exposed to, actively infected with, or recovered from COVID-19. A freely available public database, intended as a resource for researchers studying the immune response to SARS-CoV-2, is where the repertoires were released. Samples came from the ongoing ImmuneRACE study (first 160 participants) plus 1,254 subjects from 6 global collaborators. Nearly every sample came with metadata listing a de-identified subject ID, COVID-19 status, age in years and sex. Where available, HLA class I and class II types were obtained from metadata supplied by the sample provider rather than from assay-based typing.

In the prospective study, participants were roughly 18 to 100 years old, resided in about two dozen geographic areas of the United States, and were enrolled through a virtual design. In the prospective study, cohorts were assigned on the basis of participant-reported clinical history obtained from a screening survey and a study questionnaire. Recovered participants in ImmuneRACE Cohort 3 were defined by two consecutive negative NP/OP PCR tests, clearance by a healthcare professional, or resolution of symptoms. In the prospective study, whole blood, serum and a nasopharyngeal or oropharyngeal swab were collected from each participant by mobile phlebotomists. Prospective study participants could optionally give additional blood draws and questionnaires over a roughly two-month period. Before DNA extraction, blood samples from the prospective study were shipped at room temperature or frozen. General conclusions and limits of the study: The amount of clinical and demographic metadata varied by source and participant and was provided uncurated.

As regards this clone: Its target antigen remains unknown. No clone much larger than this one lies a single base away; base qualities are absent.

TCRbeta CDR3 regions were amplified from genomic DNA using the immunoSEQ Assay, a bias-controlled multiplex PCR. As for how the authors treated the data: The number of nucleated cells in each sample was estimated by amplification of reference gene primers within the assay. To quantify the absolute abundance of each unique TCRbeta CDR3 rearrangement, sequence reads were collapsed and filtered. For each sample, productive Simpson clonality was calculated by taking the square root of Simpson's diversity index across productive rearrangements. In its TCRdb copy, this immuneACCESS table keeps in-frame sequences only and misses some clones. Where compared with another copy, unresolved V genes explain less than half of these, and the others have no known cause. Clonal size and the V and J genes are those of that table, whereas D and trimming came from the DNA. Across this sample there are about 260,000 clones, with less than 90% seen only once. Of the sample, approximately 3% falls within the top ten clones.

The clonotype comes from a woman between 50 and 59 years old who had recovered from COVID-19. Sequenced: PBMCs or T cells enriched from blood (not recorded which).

The nucleotide sequence is TGTGCCAGCAAGGGGGACAGGGGTAGCTACACCTTC. This is translated as CASKGDRGSYTF. Recombination connected TRBV9 to TRBJ1-2; 10 central nucleotides agree with TRBD1. The CDR3 contains 12 residues, cysteine and phenylalanine counted. The kept DNA is CDR3 alone, 36 bases in frame from the first base. Relative to germline, V is missing 6 bases and J is missing 9 bases, with 5 bases of the junction outside any gene match. From a lookup of the germline V gene, CDR1 and CDR2 are SGDLS and YYNGEE.